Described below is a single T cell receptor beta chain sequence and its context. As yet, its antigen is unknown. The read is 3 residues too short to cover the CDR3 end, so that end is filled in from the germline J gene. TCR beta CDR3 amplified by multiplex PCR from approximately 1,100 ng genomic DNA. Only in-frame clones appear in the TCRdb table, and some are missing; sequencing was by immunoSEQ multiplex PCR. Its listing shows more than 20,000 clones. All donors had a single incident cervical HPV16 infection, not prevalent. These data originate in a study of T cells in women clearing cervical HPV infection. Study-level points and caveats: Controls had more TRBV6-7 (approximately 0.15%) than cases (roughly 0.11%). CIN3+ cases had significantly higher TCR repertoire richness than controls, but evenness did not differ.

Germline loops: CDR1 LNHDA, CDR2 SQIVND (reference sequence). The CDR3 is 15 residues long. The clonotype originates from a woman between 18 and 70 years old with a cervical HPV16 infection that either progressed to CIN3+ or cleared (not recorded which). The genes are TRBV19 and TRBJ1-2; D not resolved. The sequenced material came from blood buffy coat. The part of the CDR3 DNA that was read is TGTGCCAGTAGTCCTACGACTAGCGGTTTCTACGAC. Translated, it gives CASSPTTSGFYD. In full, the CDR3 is CASSPTTSGFYDYTF.